The 8 T cell receptor beta chains below all came from one sample that was sequenced in a study of CD8 T cells in Susac syndrome. Random hexamers were used to reverse transcribe the RNA input (0.5 to 1 ug). Via MiXCR, TCRdb re-called the immunoSEQ multiplex PCR reads, giving one row per CDR3 protein. The sample has around 80,000 distinct CDR3 sequences, 90% to 95% seen once. Sequencing input: CD8+ T cells from PBMCs. The source of these receptors is a human donor with multiple sclerosis.

A note on this clonotype: An end of the junction differs from the germline gene, which may be a read error. The chain is built from TRBV5-1 and TRBJ2-7; 9 bases map to TRBD2. This CDR3 has 12 amino acids. Germline V gene sequence: CDR1 SGHRS, CDR2 YFSETQ. The CDR3: CASSLAGNEQYF. DNA of the CDR3: TGTGCCAGCAGCCTAGCGGGAAACGAGCAGTACTTC.

This chain joins TRBV12-3 or TRBV12-4 and TRBJ2-5, with TRBD1 matching over 7 bases. Trimming removed 4 bases from V and 1 base from J; junction bases left unmatched: 6. The CDR3 is 15 amino acids. Here the CDR3 reads CASSSQDRTQETQYF. The CDR3 region has the DNA TGTGCCAGCAGTTCACAGGACAGGACCCAAGAGACCCAGTACTTC.

The V and J genes are TRBV12-3 or TRBV12-4 and TRBJ2-4; D unresolved. The length of the CDR3 is 16 residues. V lost 4 bases and J 8 bases, leaving 21 bases between the germline ends. The CDR3 DNA reads TGTGCCAGCAGTTCCCCCCGTAACGATCCGGATGACATTCAGTACTTC. Its translation: CASSSPRNDPDDIQYF.

The chain employs TRBV7-6 and TRBJ2-6; a weak D match, TRBD1 (5 bases). The CDR3 consists of 17 residues. Trimming shortened V by 3 bases and J by 0 bases, and 12 bases separated the two germline ends. Germline V lookup: CDR1 SGHVS, CDR2 FNYEAQ. The CDR3 region is CASSFRQLVSGANVLTF. The CDR3 nucleotides are TGTGCCAGCAGCTTTCGACAGTTAGTCTCTGGGGCCAACGTCCTGACTTTC.

This chain joins TRBV7-6 and TRBJ2-7; D is unclear. Trimming took off 1 base at V and 0 bases at J, with 10 bases between the two ends. The CDR3 spans 15 residues. From germline, CDR1 is SGHVS and CDR2 FNYEAQ. The CDR3 reads CASSLGGSSSYEQYF. CDR3 in DNA: TGTGCCAGCAGCTTAGGCGGCTCTAGCTCCTACGAGCAGTACTTC.

This chain joins TRBV28 and TRBJ1-5; 9 bases match TRBD1. This CDR3 is built from 17 residues. Germline CDR1 reads MDHEN; CDR2 reads SYDVKM. The V segment lost 2 bases and the J segment 0 bases; nucleotides outside the gene matches: 5. CDR3 sequence: CASSLGTGYYSNQPQHF. In DNA form, the CDR3 reads TGTGCCAGCAGTTTAGGGACAGGGTATTATAGCAATCAGCCCCAGCATTTT.

The V gene is TRBV12-3 or TRBV12-4, the J gene TRBJ2-1; TRBD2 matches at 8 bases. This CDR3 spans 15 amino acids. V was clipped by 8 bases and J by 0 bases; unmatched bases: 6. The CDR3 sequence is CASRGGGFSYNEQFF. Here the CDR3 DNA reads TGTGCCAGCCGGGGGGGAGGGTTCTCCTACAATGAGCAGTTCTTC.

The chain couples TRBV9 to TRBJ2-3; 7 bases fit TRBD2. The V gene end was trimmed by 0 bases and the J gene end by 4 bases; junction bases not matched to a gene: 14. In germline, CDR1 is SGDLS, CDR2 YYNGEE. The CDR3 has 18 residues. CDR3 sequence: CASSVAGDGGGQSDTQYF. The CDR3 DNA follows: TGTGCCAGCAGCGTAGCGGGAGATGGGGGAGGGCAGTCAGATACGCAGTATTTT.